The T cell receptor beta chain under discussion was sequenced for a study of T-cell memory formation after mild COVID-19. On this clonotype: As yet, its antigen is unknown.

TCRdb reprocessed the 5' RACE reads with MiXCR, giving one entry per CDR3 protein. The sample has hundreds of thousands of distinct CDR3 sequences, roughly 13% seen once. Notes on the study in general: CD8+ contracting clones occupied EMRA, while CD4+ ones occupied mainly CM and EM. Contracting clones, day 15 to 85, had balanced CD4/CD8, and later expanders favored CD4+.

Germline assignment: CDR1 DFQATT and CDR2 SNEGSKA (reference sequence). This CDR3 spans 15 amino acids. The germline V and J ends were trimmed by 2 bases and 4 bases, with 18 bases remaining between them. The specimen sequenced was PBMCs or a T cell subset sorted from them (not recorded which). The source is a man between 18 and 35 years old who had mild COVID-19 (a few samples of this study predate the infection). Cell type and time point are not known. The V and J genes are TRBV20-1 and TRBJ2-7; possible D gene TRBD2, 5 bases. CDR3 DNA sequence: TGCAGTGCTAGATCGGGGATAGTAAAGCCTTACGAGCAGTACTTC. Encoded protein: CSARSGIVKPYEQYF.